The rows below give T cell receptor beta chains drawn from one sample of a study of cytomegalovirus exposure and HLA in healthy donors. Profiled with immunoSEQ multiplex PCR; TCRdb holds only in-frame clones, not every one. The data hold some 91,000 clones, with about 75% observed a single time. The sample consisted of PBMCs. These receptors were obtained from a man aged 40-49 years in good health and CMV-seropositive. The CDR3 runs from the conserved cysteine through the conserved F or W. The order of the fields is J gene, clone size, D gene, V gene, CDR3 protein, CDR3 DNA. D genes are given only for firm matches. Size is stated for part of the rows, as once, few or many counts, or as a class when the clone is expanded.

TRBJ2-1 | - | - | TRBV21-1 | CASSNIRGTLSYNEQFF | TGTGCCAGCAGCAATATTAGGGGAACCCTCTCTTACAATGAGCAGTTCTTC
TRBJ1-2 | - | TRBD1 | TRBV7-6 | CASSLSQGGRGYTF | TGTGCCAGCAGCTTATCACAGGGGGGGCGAGGCTACACCTTC
TRBJ2-3 | - | TRBD2 | TRBV9 | CASSSTSGGPSTDTQYF | TGTGCCAGCAGCTCGACTAGCGGGGGCCCTAGCACAGATACGCAGTATTTT
TRBJ2-7 | - | - | TRBV19 | CASSDVQGLSSYEQYF | TGTGCCAGTAGCGATGTACAGGGTCTAAGCTCCTACGAGCAGTACTTC
TRBJ2-1 | few | TRBD2 | TRBV11-2 | CASSLDALAGGGGEQFF | TGTGCCAGCAGCTTAGATGCACTAGCGGGAGGTGGTGGTGAGCAGTTCTTC
TRBJ2-1 | - | - | TRBV5-6 | CASSLRVTLTTDNEQFF | TGTGCCAGCAGCTTGCGCGTAACGTTAACTACGGACAATGAGCAGTTCTTC
TRBJ2-7 | - | TRBD2 | TRBV15 | CATSRDGTGGGGEQYF | TGTGCCACCAGCAGAGATGGAACGGGGGGTGGGGGCGAGCAGTACTTC
TRBJ2-7 | once | TRBD2 | TRBV9 | CASSRAGGRGEQYF | TGTGCCAGCAGTCGAGCGGGGGGTAGAGGCGAGCAGTACTTC
TRBJ2-3 | - | TRBD1 | TRBV9 | CASSERDRGYVGTDTQYF | TGTGCCAGCAGCGAACGGGACAGGGGGTACGTTGGCACAGATACGCAGTATTTT
TRBJ2-5 | - | TRBD1 | TRBV10-3 | CAISRDREETQYF | TGTGCCATCAGTAGGGACAGGGAAGAGACCCAGTACTTC
TRBJ2-6 | - | - | TRBV5-1 | CASSLGRSSGANVLTF | TGCGCCAGCAGCTTGGGACGGAGCTCTGGGGCCAACGTCCTGACTTTC
TRBJ1-2 | few | TRBD1 | TRBV29-1 | CSVATGTGDYGYTF | TGCAGCGTTGCTACAGGGACAGGGGACTATGGCTACACCTTC
TRBJ1-1 | - | - | TRBV5-4 | CASSSSGGNLNTEAFF | TGTGCCAGCAGCTCCTCGGGAGGGAATTTAAACACTGAAGCTTTCTTT
TRBJ1-4 | - | - | TRBV18 | CASSPSRVNATNEKLFF | TGTGCCAGCTCACCTAGTCGGGTTAATGCAACTAATGAAAAACTGTTTTTT
TRBJ1-6 | - | TRBD1 | TRBV10-2 | CASSGSYRGNSPLHF | TGCGCCAGCAGTGGCAGCTACAGGGGAAATTCACCCCTCCACTTT
TRBJ1-5 | few | - | TRBV15 | CATSYGREESQPQHF | TGTGCCACCAGCTATGGTAGGGAGGAAAGTCAGCCCCAGCATTTT
TRBJ1-1 | - | TRBD1 | TRBV7-2 | CASRRQGLMNTEAFF | TGTGCCAGCAGGCGACAGGGACTCATGAACACTGAAGCTTTCTTT
TRBJ2-1 | - | TRBD2 | TRBV11-2 | CASSLPSGPTYEQFF | TGTGCCAGCAGCTTACCTAGCGGTCCCACATATGAGCAGTTCTTC
TRBJ1-4 | - | TRBD1 | TRBV6-5 | CASSYQGTGREKLFF | TGTGCCAGCAGTTACCAGGGGACAGGGCGTGAAAAACTGTTTTTT
TRBJ2-3 | once | - | TRBV10-1 | CASSESGSSTDTQYF | TGCGCCAGCAGTGAGAGCGGCAGCAGCACAGATACGCAGTATTTT
TRBJ1-1 | - | TRBD1 | TRBV6-5 | CASSYSTTGATEAFF | TGTGCCAGCAGTTACTCAACAACAGGGGCCACTGAAGCTTTCTTT
TRBJ2-4 | - | TRBD2 | TRBV18 | CASSPWEGGTKNIQYF | TGTGCCAGCTCACCGTGGGAGGGCGGGACCAAAAACATTCAGTACTTC
TRBJ2-7 | - | TRBD1 | TRBV5-1 | CASSGRDRGEQYF | TGCGCCAGCAGTGGCCGGGACAGGGGCGAGCAGTACTTC
TRBJ2-3 | - | TRBD1 | TRBV6-1 | CASKAGGDTDTQYF | TGTGCCAGCAAGGCAGGGGGCGACACAGATACGCAGTATTTT
TRBJ2-3 | - | - | TRBV7-2 | CASSFNPGSLVAQYF | TGTGCCAGCAGCTTTAACCCAGGATCACTAGTGGCGCAGTATTTT
TRBJ2-5 | - | - | TRBV19 | CASSSTDKETQYF | TGTGCCAGTAGTTCGACAGATAAAGAGACCCAGTACTTC
TRBJ2-3 | - | TRBD1 | TRBV9 | CASSVKGADTQYF | TGTGCCAGCAGCGTAAAGGGGGCTGATACGCAGTATTTT
TRBJ2-1 | - | TRBD2 | TRBV14 | CASSQARGGGAAVYNEQFF | TGTGCCAGCAGCCAAGCCAGAGGCGGGGGGGCCGCCGTATACAATGAGCAGTTCTTC
TRBJ2-1 | - | TRBD2 | TRBV2 | CASSDNGGGTANEQFF | TGTGCCAGCAGTGATAATGGCGGGGGGACCGCAAATGAGCAGTTCTTC
TRBJ1-1 | - | - | TRBV9 | CASSVGGSTEAFF | TGTGCCAGCAGCGTAGGGGGCTCCACTGAAGCTTTCTTT
TRBJ2-1 | few | TRBD2 | TRBV4-2 | CASSQESGGYNEQFF | TGTGCCAGCAGCCAAGAATCCGGGGGGTACAATGAGCAGTTCTTC
TRBJ1-2 | - | - | TRBV12-5 | CASGLEEGFDGYTF | TGTGCTAGTGGTTTGGAAGAGGGTTTCGATGGCTACACCTTC
TRBJ2-1 | few | TRBD1 | TRBV7-9 | CASSPRGSGVQENEQFF | TGTGCCAGCAGCCCCAGGGGGAGCGGAGTACAGGAGAATGAGCAGTTCTTC